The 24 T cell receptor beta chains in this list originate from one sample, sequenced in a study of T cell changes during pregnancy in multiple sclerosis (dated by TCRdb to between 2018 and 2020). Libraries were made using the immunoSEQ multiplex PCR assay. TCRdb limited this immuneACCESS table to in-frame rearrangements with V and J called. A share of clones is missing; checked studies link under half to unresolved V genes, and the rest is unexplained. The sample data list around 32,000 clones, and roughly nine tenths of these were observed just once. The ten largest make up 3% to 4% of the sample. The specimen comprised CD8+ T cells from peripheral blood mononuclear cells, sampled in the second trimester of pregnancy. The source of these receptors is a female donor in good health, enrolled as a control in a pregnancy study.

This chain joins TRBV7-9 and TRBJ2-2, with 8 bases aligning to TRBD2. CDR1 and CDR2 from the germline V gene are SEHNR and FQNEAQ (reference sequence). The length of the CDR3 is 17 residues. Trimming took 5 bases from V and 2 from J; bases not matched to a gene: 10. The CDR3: CASSPRPGTRNTGELFF. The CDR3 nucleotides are TGTGCCAGCAGCCCCCGTCCCGGGACTAGAAACACCGGGGAGCTGTTTTTT.

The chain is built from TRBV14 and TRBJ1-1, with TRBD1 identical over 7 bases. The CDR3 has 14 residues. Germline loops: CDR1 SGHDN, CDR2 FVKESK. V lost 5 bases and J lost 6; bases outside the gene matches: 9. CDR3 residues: CASSVTGQGAEAFF. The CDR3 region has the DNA TGTGCCAGCAGCGTGACAGGTCAGGGGGCTGAAGCTTTCTTT.

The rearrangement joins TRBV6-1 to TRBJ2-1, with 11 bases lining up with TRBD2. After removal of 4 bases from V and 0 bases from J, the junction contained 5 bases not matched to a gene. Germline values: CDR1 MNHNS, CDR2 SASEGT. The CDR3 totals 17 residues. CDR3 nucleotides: TGTGCCAGCAGTGCTATAGCGGGGGGGAGCTCCTACAATGAGCAGTTCTTC. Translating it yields CASSAIAGGSSYNEQFF.

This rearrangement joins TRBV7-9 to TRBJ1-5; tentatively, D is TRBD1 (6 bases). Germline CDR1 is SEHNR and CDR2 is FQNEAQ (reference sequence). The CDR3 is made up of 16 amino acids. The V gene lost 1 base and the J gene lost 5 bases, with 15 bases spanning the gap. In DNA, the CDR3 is TGTGCCAGCAGCTTAGACCCCACAGGGAAAGATCAGCCCCAGCATTTT. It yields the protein CASSLDPTGKDQPQHF.

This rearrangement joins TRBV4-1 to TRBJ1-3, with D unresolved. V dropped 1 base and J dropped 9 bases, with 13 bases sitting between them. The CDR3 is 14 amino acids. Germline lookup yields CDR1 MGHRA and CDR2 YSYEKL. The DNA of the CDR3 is TGCGCCAGCAGCCAAGTGGGAGAAAGTATCACCATATATTTT. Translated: CASSQVGESITIYF.

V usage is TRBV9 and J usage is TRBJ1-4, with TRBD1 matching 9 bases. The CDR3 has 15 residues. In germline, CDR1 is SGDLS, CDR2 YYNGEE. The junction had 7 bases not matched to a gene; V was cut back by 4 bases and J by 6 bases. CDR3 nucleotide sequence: TGTGCCAGCAGCTCACCGGGACAGGGTTATGAAAAACTGTTTTTT. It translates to CASSSPGQGYEKLFF.

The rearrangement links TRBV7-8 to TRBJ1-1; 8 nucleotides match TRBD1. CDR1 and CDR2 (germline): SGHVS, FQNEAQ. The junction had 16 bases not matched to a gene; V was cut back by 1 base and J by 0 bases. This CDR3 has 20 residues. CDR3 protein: CASSLVSRGRFYLLNTEAFF. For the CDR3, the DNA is TGTGCCAGCAGCTTAGTATCCAGGGGGCGATTTTACTTACTGAACACTGAAGCTTTCTTT.

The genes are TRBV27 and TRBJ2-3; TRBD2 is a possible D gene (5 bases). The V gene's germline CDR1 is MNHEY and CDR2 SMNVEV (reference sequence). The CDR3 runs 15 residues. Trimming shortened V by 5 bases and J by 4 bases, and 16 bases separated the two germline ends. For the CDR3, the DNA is TGTGCCAGCAGTGGAGGACTCGCGGACCCAGATACGCAGTATTTT. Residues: CASSGGLADPDTQYF.

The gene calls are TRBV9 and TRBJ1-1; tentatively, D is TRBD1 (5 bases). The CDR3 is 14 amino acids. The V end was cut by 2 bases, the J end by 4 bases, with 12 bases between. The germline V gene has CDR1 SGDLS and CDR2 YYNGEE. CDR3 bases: TGTGCCAGCAGCGTCGGGGGGGACTTCACTGAAGCTTTCTTT. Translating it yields CASSVGGDFTEAFF.

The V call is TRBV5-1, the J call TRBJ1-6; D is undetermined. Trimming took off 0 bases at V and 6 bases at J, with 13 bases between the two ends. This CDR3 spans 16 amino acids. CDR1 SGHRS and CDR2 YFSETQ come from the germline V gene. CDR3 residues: CASSLGIYAFNSPLHF. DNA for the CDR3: TGCGCCAGCAGCTTGGGTATTTATGCGTTTAATTCACCCCTCCACTTT.

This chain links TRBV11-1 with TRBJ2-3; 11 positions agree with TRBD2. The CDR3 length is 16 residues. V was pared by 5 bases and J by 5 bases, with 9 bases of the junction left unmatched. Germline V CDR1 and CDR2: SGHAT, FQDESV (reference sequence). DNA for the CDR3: TGTGCCAGCAGCCCCGAGGGACTAGCGGTTCTAGATACGCAGTATTTT. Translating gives CASSPEGLAVLDTQYF.

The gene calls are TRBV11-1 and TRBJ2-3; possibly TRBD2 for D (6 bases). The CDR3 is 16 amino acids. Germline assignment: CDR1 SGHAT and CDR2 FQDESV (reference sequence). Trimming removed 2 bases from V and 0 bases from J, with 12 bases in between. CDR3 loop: CASSLPRGGSTDTQYF. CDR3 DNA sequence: TGTGCCAGCAGCTTACCCCGTGGGGGGAGCACAGATACGCAGTATTTT.

In nucleotides, the CDR3 is TGTGCCAGCAGCTACGGGACAGGGTGGGAGCAGTACTTC. Translated, it gives CASSYGTGWEQYF. V and J are TRBV5-5 and TRBJ2-7; 9 nucleotides agree with TRBD1. The CDR3 runs 13 residues. CDR1 is SGHKS and CDR2 is YYEKEE in the germline V gene (reference sequence). The V and J ends lost 3 bases and 7 bases, in that order; junction bases with no gene match: 5. The full variable domain, completed using reference TRBV5-5 and TRBJ2-7, is DAGVTQSPTHLIKTRGQQVTLRCSPISGHKSVSWYQQVLGQGPQFIFQYYEKEERGRGNFPDRFSARQFPNYSSELNVNALLLGDSALYLCASSYGTGWEQYFGPGTRLTVT.

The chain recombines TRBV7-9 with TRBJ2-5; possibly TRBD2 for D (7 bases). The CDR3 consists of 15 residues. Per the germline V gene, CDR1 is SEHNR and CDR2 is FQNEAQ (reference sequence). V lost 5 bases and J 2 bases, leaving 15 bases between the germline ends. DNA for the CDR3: TGTGCCAGCAGCCCCTACGGGGGGCCTCAAGAGACCCAGTACTTC. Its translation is CASSPYGGPQETQYF.

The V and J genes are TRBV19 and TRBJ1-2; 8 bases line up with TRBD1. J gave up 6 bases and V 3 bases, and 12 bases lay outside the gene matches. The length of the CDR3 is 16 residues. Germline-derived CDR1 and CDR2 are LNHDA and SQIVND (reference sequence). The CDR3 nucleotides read TGTGCCAGTAGTATCGGATCTCGGACAGGGAGGGATGGCTACACCTTC. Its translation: CASSIGSRTGRDGYTF.

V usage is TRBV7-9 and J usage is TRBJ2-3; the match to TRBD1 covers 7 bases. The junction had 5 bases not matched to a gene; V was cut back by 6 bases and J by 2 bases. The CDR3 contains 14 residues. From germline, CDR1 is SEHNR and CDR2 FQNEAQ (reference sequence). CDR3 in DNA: TGTGCCAGCAGACGACAGGGAGACACAGATACGCAGTATTTT. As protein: CASRRQGDTDTQYF.

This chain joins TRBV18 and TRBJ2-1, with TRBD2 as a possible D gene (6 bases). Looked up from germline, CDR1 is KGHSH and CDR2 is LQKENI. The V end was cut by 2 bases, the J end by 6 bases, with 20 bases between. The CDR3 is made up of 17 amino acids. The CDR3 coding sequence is TGTGCCAGCTCACCAGGAGCCGGAGGGGCGAGGTCCAATGAGCAGTTCTTC. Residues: CASSPGAGGARSNEQFF.

The CDR3, as DNA: TGTGCCAGCAGACGAGGCAATCAGCCCCAGCATTTT. Its protein product is CASRRGNQPQHF. The gene calls are TRBV6-5 and TRBJ1-5, with D unclear. CDR1 and CDR2 from the germline V gene are MNHEY and SVGAGI. The CDR3 totals 12 residues. Trimming pared 6 bases from V and 2 bases from J, leaving 5 bases between.

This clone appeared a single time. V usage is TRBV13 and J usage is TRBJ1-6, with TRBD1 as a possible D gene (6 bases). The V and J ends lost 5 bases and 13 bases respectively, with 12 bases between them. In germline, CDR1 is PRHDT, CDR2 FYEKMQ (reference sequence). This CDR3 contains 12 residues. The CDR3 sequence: CASSRPQGPLHF. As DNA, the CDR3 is TGTGCCAGCAGCCGCCCCCAGGGGCCCCTCCACTTT.

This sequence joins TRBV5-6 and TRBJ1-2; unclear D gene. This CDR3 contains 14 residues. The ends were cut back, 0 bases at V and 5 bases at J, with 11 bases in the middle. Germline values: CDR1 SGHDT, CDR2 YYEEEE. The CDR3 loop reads CASSLGFEGYGYTF. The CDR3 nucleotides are TGTGCCAGCAGCTTGGGTTTCGAGGGATATGGCTACACCTTC.

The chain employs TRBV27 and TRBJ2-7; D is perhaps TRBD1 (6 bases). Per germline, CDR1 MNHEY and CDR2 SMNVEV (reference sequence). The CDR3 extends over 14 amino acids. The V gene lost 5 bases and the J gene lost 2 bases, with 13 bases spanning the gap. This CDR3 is CASSPRTATYEQYF. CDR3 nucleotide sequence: TGTGCCAGCAGTCCCCGGACAGCAACCTACGAGCAGTACTTC.

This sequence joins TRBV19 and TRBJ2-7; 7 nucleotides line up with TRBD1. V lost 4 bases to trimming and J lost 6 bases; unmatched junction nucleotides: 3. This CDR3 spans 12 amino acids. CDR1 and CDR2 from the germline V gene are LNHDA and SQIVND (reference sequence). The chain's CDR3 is CASSRDSAEQYF. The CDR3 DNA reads TGTGCCAGTAGTAGGGACAGTGCCGAGCAGTACTTC. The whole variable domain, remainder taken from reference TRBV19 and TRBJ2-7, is DGGITQSPKYLFRKEGQNVTLSCEQNLNHDAMYWYRQDPGQGLRLIYYSQIVNDFQKGDIAEGYSVSREKKESFPLTVTSAQKNPTAFYLCASSRDSAEQYFGPGTRLTVT.

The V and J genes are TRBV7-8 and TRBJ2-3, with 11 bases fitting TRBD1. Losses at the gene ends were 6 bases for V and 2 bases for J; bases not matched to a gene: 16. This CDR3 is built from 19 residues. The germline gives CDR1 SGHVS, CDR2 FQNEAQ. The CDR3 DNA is TGTGCCAGCAGTTCAGGGGGACAGGGGGAACTACCCTTCACAGATACGCAGTATTTT. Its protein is CASSSGGQGELPFTDTQYF. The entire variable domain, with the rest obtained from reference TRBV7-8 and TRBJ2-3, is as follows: GAGVSQSPRYKVAKRGQDVALRCDPISGHVSLFWYQQALGQGPEFLTYFQNEAQLDKSGLPSDRFFAERPEGSVSTLKIQRTQQEDSAVYLCASSSGGQGELPFTDTQYFGPGTRLTVL.

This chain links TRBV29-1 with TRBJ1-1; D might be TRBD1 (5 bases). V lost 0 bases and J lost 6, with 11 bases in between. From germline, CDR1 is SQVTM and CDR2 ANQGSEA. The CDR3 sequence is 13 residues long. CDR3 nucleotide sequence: TGCAGCGTTGAAGACCCAGGGAGGCCTGAAGCTTTCTTT. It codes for CSVEDPGRPEAFF.